This TCR beta chain was profiled in a study of blood T cell repertoires in COVID-19. As for the study in general: Acute-phase and convalescent COVID-19 samples originated in the United States, Italy and Spain. PBMCs, B-cell-depleted T cells, or T cells provided the cDNA or gDNA that made up the material.

Participants reported their clinical history, and cohort assignment relied on those reports. Germline lookup yields CDR1 SNHLY and CDR2 FYNNEI. Unmatched junction bases numbered 4, after V lost 6 bases and J lost 8 bases. This CDR3 comprises 12 residues. Original processing methods: Estimation of nucleated cell counts relied on the amplification of reference gene primers. Profiling relied on immunoSEQ multiplex PCR, and the TCRdb table lists in-frame clones only, not all of them. The V and J calls and clone size come from that table; D and trimming were worked out from the DNA. The sample has some 270,000 clones; 85% to 90% are singletons.

The source material was PBMCs or T cells enriched from blood (not recorded which). This clonotype was sampled from a woman aged 55 to 70 who had recovered from COVID-19. The rearrangement uses TRBV2 and TRBJ2-1; TRBD1 aligns across 7 bases. The CDR3 here is CASRRDSDEQFF. The CDR3 DNA follows: TGTGCCAGCAGGAGGGACAGCGATGAGCAGTTCTTC.